These 9 T cell receptor beta chains share one sample of origin, sequenced in a study. Amplification of TRBV12-4/TRBJ1-2 clonotypes used adaptor-ligated barcode primers. TCRdb reprocessed the multiplex PCR reads with MiXCR, giving one entry per CDR3 protein. The sample includes several hundred distinct CDR3 sequences, about 34% seen only once; the top ten take around 38%. Cells sorted as Tregs were CD4+, CD25+ and CD127-/low. Sequencing used tumor-infiltrating Tregs sorted from the breast tumor. Source of these receptors: a female donor with breast cancer.

This clonotype is hyperexpanded. The rearrangement links TRBV12-3 or TRBV12-4 to TRBJ1-2; D unclear. V shed 5 bases and J shed 3 bases, with 4 bases lying between them. CDR3 length: 11 residues. The CDR3 loop reads CASSRDYGYTF. CDR3 nucleotide sequence: TGTGCCAGCAGTCGGGACTATGGCTACACCTTC.

V is TRBV12-3 or TRBV12-4 and J is TRBJ1-2, with 10 bases that match TRBD1. The CDR3 consists of 15 residues. J gave up 6 bases and V 4 bases, and 8 bases lay outside the gene matches. The CDR3: CASSSSGTGEDGYTF. CDR3 DNA sequence: TGTGCCAGCAGTTCCTCCGGGACAGGGGAGGATGGCTACACCTTC.

This clonotype was counted between two and nine times. The J gene is TRBJ1-2, the V gene TRBV12-3 or TRBV12-4, with 8 bases aligning to TRBD1. There are 13 residues in the CDR3. The V and J ends lost 10 bases and 3 bases, in that order; junction bases with no gene match: 7. The CDR3 DNA sequence: TGTGCCATCCTGGACAGGGAGGACTATGGCTACACCTTC. This encodes CAILDREDYGYTF.

The rearrangement links TRBV12-3 or TRBV12-4 to TRBJ1-2; D not certain. The CDR3 totals 14 residues. Trimming took 3 bases from V and 2 from J, leaving 10 bases between them. In nucleotides, the CDR3 is TGTGCCAGCAGTTTGGGAGGGATAAACTATGGCTACACCTTC. Amino acid sequence: CASSLGGINYGYTF.

By frequency in the sample, this clonotype is medium-sized. This sequence joins TRBV12-3 or TRBV12-4 and TRBJ1-2, with 8 bases fitting TRBD1. V dropped 6 bases and J dropped 2; count of bases not matched to a gene: 8. The CDR3 spans 15 residues. The CDR3 DNA reads TGTGCCAGCAGAGCCCGGGACAGGTCGAACTATGGCTACACCTTC. It is translated as CASRARDRSNYGYTF.

The V and J genes are TRBV12-3 or TRBV12-4 and TRBJ1-2; 10 nucleotides agree with TRBD1. The trim removed 6 bases at V and 8 bases at J, leaving 15 bases unmatched. This CDR3 has 16 residues. The CDR3 protein is CASSQRPGTGVKGYTF. The CDR3 region has the DNA TGTGCCAGCAGCCAGAGGCCCGGGACAGGGGTGAAAGGCTACACCTTC.

This clonotype turned up a few times. The chain joins TRBV12-3 or TRBV12-4 to TRBJ1-2; 7 nucleotides align to TRBD1. The CDR3 has 14 residues. V trimming: 5 bases; J trimming: 4 bases; junction bases outside the gene matches: 7. The CDR3 protein is CASSRQGQSYGYTF. CDR3 sequence (DNA): TGTGCCAGCAGTAGACAGGGACAGAGCTATGGCTACACCTTC.

This chain links TRBV12-3 or TRBV12-4 with TRBJ1-2; 10 nucleotides match TRBD1. V lost 4 bases and J lost 8; bases outside the gene matches: 4. This CDR3 spans 13 amino acids. CDR3 sequence: CASSWDRGRGYTF. CDR3 bases: TGTGCCAGCAGTTGGGACAGGGGCCGCGGCTACACCTTC.

This chain uses TRBV12-3 or TRBV12-4 with TRBJ1-2, with D possibly TRBD1 on 5 matching bases. V was trimmed by 8 bases and J by 5 bases, leaving 15 bases between them. The length of the CDR3 is 13 residues. The CDR3 is CASGDGDAYGYTF. Here the CDR3 DNA reads TGTGCCAGCGGAGACGGGGACGCGTATGGCTACACCTTC.